This TCR beta chain originates from a study of regulatory T cells in long-lasting Graves disease. Notes on the study in general: More public clonotypes were shared by persistent patients (approximately 3,000) than by new patients (roughly 870).

This clonotype was picked up many times. Its antigen is still unknown. Trimming stripped 5 bases from V and 8 bases from J, with 13 bases between. CDR3 length: 13 amino acids. Combining iRepertoire HTBI primers with Arm-PCR of CDR3 regions, the authors built TCR beta libraries. In TCRdb, the multiplex PCR reads were re-called with MiXCR into one record per CDR3 protein. The sample consists of 450,000 to 700,000 distinct CDR3 sequences, about 14% of them appearing once. Time point defined: newly diagnosed GD, antithyroid drugs for less than 3 months. PBMC RNA was the source of the TCR library. Another study also made use of these data, one on T cells in Graves' hyperthyroidism and ophthalmopathy.

This chain connects TRBV12-3 or TRBV12-4 to TRBJ2-1, with D possibly matching TRBD1 (6 bases). This receptor was taken from a man aged 30 to 45 with Graves disease. Sequenced here: peripheral blood mononuclear cells (PBMCs), sampled at new diagnosis, from a patient treated with antithyroid drugs. The CDR3 DNA reads as TGTGCCAGCAGTGAACAGGGTTATGATGAGCAGTTCTTC. It is translated as CASSEQGYDEQFF.